A single sample gave rise to the 23 T cell receptor beta chains below, sequenced in a study of graft-versus-host responses after intestinal transplantation. Their antigens remain unidentified. Some clones are missing from TCRdb's copy, which holds only in-frame ones; the method was immunoSEQ multiplex PCR. The table has some 140,000 clones, 80% to 95% seen once; the top ten hold roughly 0.19%. Material: unstimulated CD4+ T cells sorted from spleen or lymph node cells, obtained before intestinal transplant. These receptors were taken from a human donor who received an intestinal transplant.

The chain employs TRBV2 and TRBJ2-3, with D possibly called TRBD1 or TRBD2 (5 bases each). Trimming stripped 3 bases from V and 5 bases from J, with 12 bases between. In germline, CDR1 is SNHLY, CDR2 FYNNEI. The CDR3 is made up of 14 amino acids. Here the CDR3 reads CASSDATRGDTQYF. DNA for the CDR3: TGTGCCAGCAGTGATGCTACTAGGGGAGATACGCAGTATTTT.

This clone was seen only once. The V and J genes are TRBV7-6 and TRBJ2-5, with D unresolved. Germline-derived CDR1 and CDR2 are SGHVS and FNYEAQ. The CDR3 loop spans 15 amino acids. Trimming removed 1 base from V and 5 bases from J, with 14 bases in between. The DNA for the CDR3 is TGTGCCAGCAGCTTAGATGTGGCAGGCTGGGAGACCCAGTACTTC. Its translation: CASSLDVAGWETQYF.

V and J are TRBV7-8 and TRBJ2-2; 12 positions agree with TRBD2. This CDR3 spans 16 amino acids. CDR1 and CDR2 (germline): SGHVS, FQNEAQ. Losses at the gene ends were 5 bases for V and 7 bases for J; bases not matched to a gene: 8. The CDR3 region is CASSRRLAGAGGELFF. Written as DNA, the CDR3 is TGTGCCAGCAGCCGCCGACTAGCGGGAGCTGGCGGGGAGCTGTTTTTT.

Here the CDR3 reads CAISESLMATQPSTDTQYF. DNA of the CDR3: TGTGCCATCAGTGAGTCTCTAATGGCTACTCAACCCAGCACAGATACGCAGTATTTT. The chain links TRBV10-3 to TRBJ2-3; D call uncertain. V gave up 0 bases and J gave up 0 bases, with 19 bases separating them. CDR3 length: 19 amino acids. Germline assignment: CDR1 ENHRY and CDR2 SYGVKD.

This clone was seen only once. The chain recombines TRBV29-1 with TRBJ1-1, with 10 nucleotides matching TRBD1. The CDR3 runs to 13 residues. V lost 6 bases to trimming and J lost 3 bases; unmatched junction nucleotides: 4. The germline CDR1 and CDR2 sequences are SQVTM and ANQGSEA. CDR3 in amino acids: CSVAGTGDTEAFF. CDR3 nucleotide sequence: TGCAGCGTGGCGGGGACAGGGGACACTGAAGCTTTCTTT.

This chain uses TRBV2 with TRBJ2-7, with a weak D call TRBD1 (5 bases). V was clipped by 4 bases and J by 12 bases, with 7 bases between them. The V gene's germline CDR1 is SNHLY and CDR2 FYNNEI. The CDR3 length is 9 residues. CDR3 DNA sequence: TGTGCCAGCAGTGTTCAGGGGTACTTC. Amino acid sequence: CASSVQGYF.

The rearrangement uses TRBV2 and TRBJ2-5; 12 positions agree with TRBD2. V lost 8 bases to trimming and J lost 5 bases; unmatched junction nucleotides: 9. The length of the CDR3 is 15 residues. CDR1 and CDR2 from the germline V gene are SNHLY and FYNNEI. The CDR3 sequence is CASEPPGLAGETQYF. The DNA for the CDR3 is TGTGCCAGCGAACCCCCGGGACTAGCGGGCGAGACCCAGTACTTC.

In this sample, this clone turned up once. The chain joins TRBV12-5 to TRBJ2-1, with 10 bases that match TRBD2. With 0 bases clipped from V and 0 bases from J, the junction kept 8 bases outside the gene matches. Germline CDR1 and CDR2: LGHNT and FRNRAP. The CDR3 covers 19 residues. The CDR3 protein is CASGLVGSGRASSYNEQFF. In nucleotides, the CDR3 is TGTGCTAGTGGTTTGGTAGGCAGCGGGAGGGCTTCCTCCTACAATGAGCAGTTCTTC.

The chain has TRBV7-6 and TRBJ1-5, with 8 nucleotides matching TRBD1. Germline CDR1 SGHVS, CDR2 FNYEAQ. The CDR3 runs 15 residues. Unmatched junction bases numbered 9, after V lost 5 bases and J lost 6 bases. CDR3 in amino acids: CASSPTGTGGQPQHF. CDR3 in DNA: TGTGCCAGCAGCCCTACCGGGACAGGCGGTCAGCCCCAGCATTTT. Filled out from reference TRBV7-6 and TRBJ1-5, the complete variable domain reads GAGVSQSPRYKVTKRGQDVALRCDPISGHVSLYWYRQALGQGPEFLTYFNYEAQQDKSGLPNDRFSAERPEGSISTLTIQRTEQRDSAMYRCASSPTGTGGQPQHFGDGTRLSIL.

This chain connects TRBV5-1 to TRBJ2-3; a possible D gene is TRBD2 (5 bases). The length of the CDR3 is 15 residues. Germline CDR1 reads SGHRS; CDR2 reads YFSETQ. Trimming removed 4 bases from V and 4 bases from J, with 16 bases in between. CDR3 in DNA: TGCGCCAGCAGCCCGGTTTCCAGCGGATCAGATACGCAGTATTTT. Protein product: CASSPVSSGSDTQYF. The entire variable domain, with the rest obtained from reference TRBV5-1 and TRBJ2-3, is as follows: KAGVTQTPRYLIKTRGQQVTLSCSPISGHRSVSWYQQTPGQGLQFLFEYFSETQRNKGNFPGRFSGRQFSNSRSEMNVSTLELGDSALYLCASSPVSSGSDTQYFGPGTRLTVL.

V gene TRBV14 combines with J gene TRBJ2-3; D gene uncertain. Per germline, CDR1 SGHDN and CDR2 FVKESK. The CDR3 extends over 15 amino acids. V gave up 3 bases and J gave up 2 bases, with 12 bases separating them. CDR3 residues: CASSHYGWYTDTQYF. DNA of the CDR3: TGTGCCAGCAGCCACTACGGATGGTACACAGATACGCAGTATTTT.

The V and J genes are TRBV4-2 and TRBJ1-4, with D tentatively TRBD1 (6 bases). The CDR3 is 14 amino acids. Trimming took 6 bases from V and 8 from J, leaving 16 bases between them. The germline gives CDR1 LGHNA, CDR2 YNFKEQ. The CDR3 nucleotides read TGTGCCAGCAGTACCGGGGGGGCAGGCGAAAAACTGTTTTTT. Residues: CASSTGGAGEKLFF.

V usage is TRBV19 and J usage is TRBJ2-1, with D maybe TRBD2 (5 bases). This CDR3 comprises 13 residues. In germline, CDR1 is LNHDA, CDR2 SQIVND (reference sequence). V lost 7 bases and J 1 base, leaving 8 bases between the germline ends. CDR3 amino acids: CASNSGSYNEQFF. The CDR3, as DNA: TGTGCCAGTAATTCGGGATCCTACAATGAGCAGTTCTTC. Based on the CDR3 plus reference TRBV19 and TRBJ2-1, the full variable domain is DGGITQSPKYLFRKEGQNVTLSCEQNLNHDAMYWYRQDPGQGLRLIYYSQIVNDFQKGDIAEGYSVSREKKESFPLTVTSAQKNPTAFYLCASNSGSYNEQFFGPGTRLTVL.

The gene calls are TRBV25-1 and TRBJ2-1; 9 bases fit TRBD1. Per germline, CDR1 MGHDK and CDR2 SYGVNS. The CDR3 sequence is 14 residues long. V was pared by 2 bases and J by 7 bases, with 3 bases of the junction left unmatched. CDR3 coding DNA: TGTGCCAGCAGTGAAGGGACAGGGACGAATGAGCAGTTCTTC. Translated, it gives CASSEGTGTNEQFF.

The gene calls are TRBV6-1 and TRBJ2-7; 10 nucleotides align to TRBD2. The CDR3 has 17 amino acids. Germline values: CDR1 MNHNS, CDR2 SASEGT. The V gene end was trimmed by 4 bases and the J gene end by 4 bases; junction bases not matched to a gene: 13. The CDR3 DNA sequence: TGTGCCAGCAGTGGGCGGACTAGCGGTCCGGGGAGATACGAGCAGTACTTC. Its translation: CASSGRTSGPGRYEQYF.

This sequence joins TRBV6-5 and TRBJ1-1; D unresolved. The CDR3 consists of 13 residues. Germline V gives CDR1 MNHEY, CDR2 SVGAGI. Trimming shortened V by 9 bases and J by 2 bases, and 13 bases separated the two germline ends. The CDR3 sequence is CASSLGVNTEAFF. In DNA, the CDR3 is TGTGCCAGTTCCCTTGGGGTTAACACTGAAGCTTTCTTT.

The rearrangement joins TRBV6-1 to TRBJ2-2; D gene uncertain. The CDR3 covers 13 residues. Between the trimmed V and J ends, which lost 5 bases and 5 bases, there was a span of 9 bases. CDR1 is MNHNS, CDR2 SASEGT, per germline. CDR3 protein: CASSLGWTGELFF. CDR3 DNA: TGTGCCAGCAGTTTGGGGTGGACCGGGGAGCTGTTTTTT.

This clone appeared a single time. The V gene is TRBV30, the J gene TRBJ1-5; 8 bases fit TRBD1. V was clipped by 3 bases and J by 1 base; unmatched bases: 5. Germline CDR1 and CDR2: GTSNPN and SVGIG (reference sequence). This CDR3 has 15 amino acids. Written as DNA, the CDR3 is TGTGCCTGGAGCTCGGACAGGGCGAGCAATCAGCCCCAGCATTTT. Protein: CAWSSDRASNQPQHF. Together with reference TRBV30 and TRBJ1-5, the CDR3 gives the full variable domain: SQTIHQWPATLVQPVGSPLSLECTVEGTSNPNLYWYRQAAGRGLQLLFYSVGIGQISSEVPQNLSASRPQDRQFILSSKKLLLSDSGFYLCAWSSDRASNQPQHFGDGTRLSIL.

V is TRBV19 and J is TRBJ1-4; tentative D call: TRBD1 (6 bases). The CDR3 length is 16 residues. Germline loops: CDR1 LNHDA, CDR2 SQIVND (reference sequence). V was pared by 1 base and J by 7 bases, with 16 bases between. CDR3 in DNA: TGTGCCAGTAGTATAGTTTTGGGGGCACTTCCTGAAAAACTGTTTTTT. It specifies CASSIVLGALPEKLFF.

The chain has TRBV9 and TRBJ1-1; tentatively, D is TRBD1 (6 bases). The germline CDR1 and CDR2 sequences are SGDLS and YYNGEE. Trimming cost V 4 bases and J 0 bases, with 13 bases left between them. CDR3 length equals 15 residues. The CDR3 region is CASSPRTAMNTEAFF. The CDR3 region has the DNA TGTGCCAGCAGCCCAAGGACAGCCATGAACACTGAAGCTTTCTTT.

The V gene is TRBV18, the J gene TRBJ1-5; 8 positions agree with TRBD1. Germline lookup yields CDR1 KGHSH and CDR2 LQKENI. This CDR3 is built from 18 residues. V lost 4 bases, J lost 3 bases, and 14 bases stayed unmatched. CDR3 sequence (DNA): TGTGCCAGCTCACTGGAATGGACAGGGTGGAGTTTCAATCAGCCCCAGCATTTT. This gives the protein CASSLEWTGWSFNQPQHF.

This clone was counted between two and nine times. A junction end diverges from the germline sequence, so it may reflect a read error. The V gene is TRBV7-3, the J gene TRBJ2-1, with 8 bases matching TRBD2. Looked up from germline, CDR1 is SGHTA and CDR2 is FQGTGA. CDR3 length: 14 amino acids. DNA for the CDR3: TGTGCCAGCCGCTTAAAGACTAGCGACAATGAGCAGTTCTTC. As protein: CASRLKTSDNEQFF.

This clone showed up just a few times. J is TRBJ1-1 and V is TRBV6-1, with 10 bases lining up with TRBD1. The CDR3 length is 17 residues. Germline loops: CDR1 MNHNS, CDR2 SASEGT. V was pared by 2 bases and J by 2 bases, with 8 bases of the junction left unmatched. The CDR3 reads CASSERDRGGSNTEAFF. The CDR3 DNA sequence: TGTGCCAGCAGTGAACGGGACAGGGGCGGGAGTAACACTGAAGCTTTCTTT.